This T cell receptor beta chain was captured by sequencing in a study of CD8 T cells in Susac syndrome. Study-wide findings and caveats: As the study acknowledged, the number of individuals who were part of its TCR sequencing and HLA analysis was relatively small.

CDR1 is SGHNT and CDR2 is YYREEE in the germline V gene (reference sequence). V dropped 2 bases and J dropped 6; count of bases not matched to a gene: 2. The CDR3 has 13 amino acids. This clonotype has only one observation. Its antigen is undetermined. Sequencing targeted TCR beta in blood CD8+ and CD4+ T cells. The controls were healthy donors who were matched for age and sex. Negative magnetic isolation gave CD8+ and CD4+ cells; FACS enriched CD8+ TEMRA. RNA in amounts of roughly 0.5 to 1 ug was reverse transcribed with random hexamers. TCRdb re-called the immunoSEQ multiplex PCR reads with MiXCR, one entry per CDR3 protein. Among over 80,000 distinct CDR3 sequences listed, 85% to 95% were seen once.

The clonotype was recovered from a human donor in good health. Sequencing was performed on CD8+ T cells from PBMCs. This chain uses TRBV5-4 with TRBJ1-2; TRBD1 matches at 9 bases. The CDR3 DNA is TGTGCCAGCAGCTTCGGGACAGGGAATGGCTACACCTTC. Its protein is CASSFGTGNGYTF.